These 32 T cell receptor beta chains originate from one sample sequenced in a study of cytomegalovirus exposure and HLA in healthy donors. The PCR used 60 Vbeta and 13 Jbeta primers. Repertoires were generated with immunoSEQ multiplex PCR, while TCRdb's copy carries only in-frame clones and drops some. The sample holds approximately 120,000 clones, 75% to 80% seen once. What was sequenced was PBMCs. Receptors originate from a woman aged 40 to 50 in good health and CMV-seropositive.

This chain uses TRBV7-6 with TRBJ1-1, with 9 nucleotides matching TRBD1. This CDR3 has 15 residues. Germline V gene lookup returns CDR1 SGHVS and CDR2 FNYEAQ. With V trimmed by 4 bases and J by 3 bases, 6 bases remained unmatched. As DNA, the CDR3 is TGTGCCAGCAGCTCACAGGGGGCTTTTGACACTGAAGCTTTCTTT. It encodes CASSSQGAFDTEAFF.

This clone is a singleton in its sample. J is TRBJ2-3 and V is TRBV29-1; TRBD1 agrees at 10 bases. Trimming took 7 bases from V and 2 from J; bases not matched to a gene: 3. Germline CDR1 SQVTM, CDR2 ANQGSEA. The CDR3 is 13 amino acids. CDR3 loop: CSAGTGATDTQYF. The CDR3 nucleotides are TGCAGCGCTGGGACAGGGGCCACAGATACGCAGTATTTT.

This clone was counted only a few times. V and J are TRBV5-6 and TRBJ1-2; D is unresolved. Trimming stripped 3 bases from V and 7 bases from J, with 10 bases between. The CDR3 is made up of 12 amino acids. Germline assignment: CDR1 SGHDT and CDR2 YYEEEE. This CDR3 is CASSSRPGGYTF. The DNA for the CDR3 is TGTGCCAGCAGCTCCCGACCGGGTGGCTACACCTTC.

V usage is TRBV19 and J usage is TRBJ1-4; 7 positions match TRBD1. CDR1 is LNHDA, CDR2 SQIVND, per germline (reference sequence). The J segment lost 7 bases and the V segment lost 3 bases, leaving 5 bases of the junction unmatched. The CDR3 is made up of 14 amino acids. The CDR3 nucleotides are TGTGCCAGTAGTATCCAGGGACAGCGTGAAAAACTGTTTTTT. It specifies CASSIQGQREKLFF.

This chain links TRBV7-2 with TRBJ2-7, with TRBD2 matching over 8 bases. From germline, CDR1 is SGHTA and CDR2 FQGNSA. The J segment lost 3 bases and the V segment lost 2 bases, leaving 15 bases of the junction unmatched. The CDR3 extends over 18 amino acids. Here the CDR3 reads CASSLSGGARLIGYEQYF. In DNA form, the CDR3 reads TGTGCCAGCAGCTTATCCGGGGGGGCGAGGCTGATAGGCTACGAGCAGTACTTC. Using reference TRBV7-2 and TRBJ2-7 for the parts outside the CDR3, the full variable domain is GAGVSQSPSNKVTEKGKDVELRCDPISGHTALYWYRQSLGQGLEFLIYFQGNSAPDKSGLPSDRFSAERTGGSVSTLTIQRTQQEDSAVYLCASSLSGGARLIGYEQYFGPGTRLTVT.

The rearrangement links TRBV5-3 to TRBJ2-3; perhaps TRBD2 as D (7 bases). TRBV5-3 counts as an open reading frame of uncertain function. CDR3 length equals 14 residues. V dropped 10 bases and J dropped 6 bases, with 21 bases sitting between them. This CDR3 reads CAGYSRGLGDTQYF. In nucleotides, the CDR3 is TGTGCCGGATACTCGCGGGGGCTGGGGGATACGCAGTATTTT.

This clone was observed a few times. The chain carries TRBV15 and TRBJ1-4; no clear D gene. The CDR3 sequence is 15 residues long. With 5 bases removed from V and 3 bases from J, the gap between germline ends came to 13 bases. Germline V gene sequence: CDR1 LNHNV, CDR2 YYDKDF (reference sequence). CDR3 nucleotide sequence: TGTGCCACCAGCCCTAGAGCTCGGGCTAATGAAAAACTGTTTTTT. Translated, it gives CATSPRARANEKLFF.

As to this clone: This sample includes further DNA sequences coding for the same CDR3. The chain is built from TRBV9 and TRBJ2-3; D is undetermined. Germline V CDR1 and CDR2: SGDLS, YYNGEE. The V gene lost 0 bases and the J gene lost 4 bases, with 6 bases spanning the gap. The CDR3 consists of 13 residues. The CDR3 sequence is CASSVGAPDTQYF. Written as DNA, the CDR3 is TGTGCCAGCAGCGTAGGTGCGCCAGATACGCAGTATTTT.

This clone was seen just once. The chain couples TRBV7-9 to TRBJ2-7, with D possibly matching TRBD2 (6 bases). This CDR3 contains 12 residues. The V end lost 5 bases, the J end lost 1 base, and 6 bases lay between the germline ends. CDR1 and CDR2 (germline): SEHNR, FQNEAQ (reference sequence). For the CDR3, the DNA is TGTGCCAGCAGCCGGGAGTCCTACGAGCAGTACTTC. Translated: CASSRESYEQYF.

This chain links TRBV6-5 with TRBJ2-5; maybe TRBD1 (7 bases). The last part of the DNA fits TRBJ2-7 better; the J call may be wrong. This CDR3 is 14 amino acids long. CDR1 is MNHEY, CDR2 SVGAGI, per germline. The CDR3 loop is CASSEQGRFYEQYF. CDR3 nucleotide sequence: TGTGCCAGCAGTGAACAGGGGAGGTTCTACGAGCAGTACTTC.

The rearrangement links TRBV28 to TRBJ1-3, with 7 bases lining up with TRBD1. This CDR3 has 16 residues. Germline CDR1 MDHEN, CDR2 SYDVKM. Unmatched junction bases numbered 8, after V lost 2 bases and J lost 4 bases. CDR3 in DNA: TGTGCCAGCAGTTTACAGCAGGGGGGACTCGGAAACACCATATATTTT. This encodes CASSLQQGGLGNTIYF.

The chain recombines TRBV25-1 with TRBJ2-3; D perhaps matches TRBD2 (6 bases). The CDR3 covers 13 residues. The V end was cut by 8 bases, the J end by 3 bases, with 12 bases between. Germline lookup yields CDR1 MGHDK and CDR2 SYGVNS. For the CDR3, the DNA is TGTGCCAGCGGCACTAGCACGACAGATACGCAGTATTTT. Residues: CASGTSTTDTQYF. Supplemented by reference TRBV25-1 and TRBJ2-3, the full variable domain reads EADIYQTPRYLVIGTGKKITLECSQTMGHDKMYWYQQDPGMELHLIHYSYGVNSTEKGDLSSESTVSRIRTEHFPLTLESARPSHTSQYLCASGTSTTDTQYFGPGTRLTVL.

This rearrangement joins TRBV7-6 to TRBJ1-3; no clear D gene. This CDR3 spans 13 amino acids. From germline, CDR1 is SGHVS and CDR2 FNYEAQ. The V end lost 5 bases, the J end lost 4 bases, and 9 bases lay between the germline ends. For the CDR3, the DNA is TGTGCCAGCAGCCCCCGAGGGGGAAACACCATATATTTT. Its translation: CASSPRGGNTIYF.

The chain couples TRBV7-9 to TRBJ1-1; maybe TRBD1 (6 bases). CDR1 and CDR2 (germline): SEHNR, FQNEAQ (reference sequence). The CDR3 runs to 17 residues. The V gene lost 1 base and the J gene lost 2 bases, with 17 bases spanning the gap. This chain's CDR3 is CASSLGGQSRVNTEAFF. CDR3 nucleotides: TGTGCCAGCAGCTTAGGGGGGCAATCTAGGGTTAACACTGAAGCTTTCTTT. Together with reference TRBV7-9 and TRBJ1-1, the CDR3 gives the full variable domain: DTGVSQNPRHKITKRGQNVTFRCDPISEHNRLYWYRQTLGQGPEFLTYFQNEAQLEKSRLLSDRFSAERPKGSFSTLEIQRTEQGDSAMYLCASSLGGQSRVNTEAFFGQGTRLTVV.

The V gene is TRBV9, the J gene TRBJ2-6; possible D gene TRBD1, 5 bases. Germline loops: CDR1 SGDLS, CDR2 YYNGEE. The V and J ends lost 8 bases and 2 bases respectively, with 8 bases between them. This CDR3 has 13 amino acids. CDR3 protein: CASSGTGANVLTF. In DNA form, the CDR3 reads TGTGCCAGTTCAGGGACTGGGGCCAACGTCCTGACTTTC.

The chain combines TRBV19 with TRBJ1-6; 7 bases are shared with TRBD1. Germline V gives CDR1 LNHDA, CDR2 SQIVND (reference sequence). V lost 9 bases, J lost 6 bases, and 8 bases stayed unmatched. This CDR3 region has 14 residues. CDR3 in DNA: TGTGCCAGCAACCCACAGGGGACTAATTCACCCCTCCACTTT. Translating gives CASNPQGTNSPLHF.

The chain couples TRBV7-7 to TRBJ2-7, with TRBD2 matching over 7 bases. The CDR3 contains 13 residues. Germline CDR1 SSHAT, CDR2 FNYEAQ (reference sequence). Trimming removed 5 bases from V and 6 bases from J; junction bases left unmatched: 7. In DNA, the CDR3 is TGTGCCAGCAGCCCCGGGACTACTGGCGAGCAGTACTTC. Its protein is CASSPGTTGEQYF.

This chain joins TRBV7-8 and TRBJ2-7, with D possibly matching TRBD2 (5 bases). Germline V gene lookup returns CDR1 SGHVS and CDR2 FQNEAQ. Trimming left V 0 bases short and J 4 bases short, with 19 bases between. The CDR3 is 17 amino acids. CDR3 in DNA: TGTGCCAGCAGCTTAGCTCGCGACGGCTTCCCGGGGTACGAGCAGTACTTC. Translating it yields CASSLARDGFPGYEQYF.

The J gene is TRBJ2-7, the V gene TRBV7-8; 8 bases align to TRBD2. V lost 1 base and J lost 4; bases outside the gene matches: 12. This CDR3 is built from 17 residues. CDR1 SGHVS and CDR2 FQNEAQ come from the germline V gene. In DNA form, the CDR3 reads TGTGCCAGCAGCTTAGAGGACGGGCCGGGGGGGGAATACGAGCAGTACTTC. Translation: CASSLEDGPGGEYEQYF.

The rearrangement links TRBV5-1 to TRBJ2-3, with 13 bases identical to TRBD2. CDR1 and CDR2 (germline): SGHRS, YFSETQ. V dropped 0 bases and J dropped 6; count of bases not matched to a gene: 4. The CDR3 is 16 residues long. CDR3 DNA sequence: TGCGCCAGCAGCTTGGAACTAGCGGGGGGGTGGGATACGCAGTATTTT. Translated: CASSLELAGGWDTQYF.

As regards this clone: Germline is not matched at one junction end, which may reflect a read error. The chain carries TRBV6-1 and TRBJ2-2; D perhaps matches TRBD1 (7 bases). CDR1 is MNHNS, CDR2 SASEGT, per germline. This CDR3 spans 18 amino acids. The CDR3 region is CASTEGRTRGRWAGELFF. Written as DNA, the CDR3 is TGTGCCAGCACTGAAGGGAGGACAAGGGGGCGGTGGGCCGGGGAGCTGTTTTTT.

The chain uses TRBV30 and TRBJ1-2; D might be TRBD1 (5 bases). CDR3 length equals 13 residues. Germline V gene lookup returns CDR1 GTSNPN and CDR2 SVGIG (reference sequence). The V end was cut by 4 bases, the J end by 8 bases, with 17 bases between. In DNA, the CDR3 is TGTGCCTGGACCTCGCAGGGATTACGCGGCTACACCTTC. Protein sequence: CAWTSQGLRGYTF.

The rearrangement joins TRBV29-1 to TRBJ1-1; D perhaps matches TRBD1 (6 bases). The germline V gene has CDR1 SQVTM and CDR2 ANQGSEA. V was clipped by 5 bases and J by 5 bases, with 15 bases between them. This CDR3 is 13 amino acids long. In nucleotides, the CDR3 is TGCAGCGTTACCCAGGACAGCAATACTGAAGCTTTCTTT. Its translation is CSVTQDSNTEAFF.

V is TRBV18 and J is TRBJ1-5, with D unresolved. Germline-derived CDR1 and CDR2 are KGHSH and LQKENI. The length of the CDR3 is 14 residues. Trimming removed 4 bases from V and 0 bases from J, with 7 bases in between. The CDR3 DNA reads as TGTGCCAGCTCACAACAGAATAGCAATCAGCCCCAGCATTTT. It codes for CASSQQNSNQPQHF.

The chain carries TRBV19 and TRBJ2-2, with TRBD1 identical over 10 bases. V was clipped by 8 bases and J by 4 bases; unmatched bases: 4. Germline CDR1 and CDR2: LNHDA and SQIVND (reference sequence). The CDR3 consists of 14 residues. The CDR3 is CASRQGAGTGELFF. The CDR3 region has the DNA TGTGCCAGTCGACAGGGGGCGGGCACCGGGGAGCTGTTTTTT.

The chain couples TRBV5-6 to TRBJ1-2; 8 nucleotides agree with TRBD1. The CDR3 runs 14 residues. The J segment lost 7 bases and the V segment lost 4 bases, leaving 9 bases of the junction unmatched. The V gene's germline CDR1 is SGHDT and CDR2 YYEEEE. Written as DNA, the CDR3 is TGTGCCAGCAGCGCTAAAGACAGGGGCGGTGGCTACACCTTC. Its protein is CASSAKDRGGGYTF.

The CDR3 reads CASSRVGEGNQPQHF. CDR3 nucleotides: TGCGCCAGCAGTCGAGTCGGGGAGGGGAATCAGCCCCAGCATTTT. The chain employs TRBV4-1 and TRBJ1-5; the D gene is possibly TRBD1 (5 bases). V was pared by 6 bases and J by 4 bases, with 16 bases between. CDR3 length: 15 residues. Per germline, CDR1 MGHRA and CDR2 YSYEKL.

V is TRBV2 and J is TRBJ2-5; the D is unclear. The germline V and J ends were trimmed by 8 bases and 5 bases, with 21 bases remaining between them. The germline V gene encodes CDR1 SNHLY and CDR2 FYNNEI. The CDR3 loop spans 15 amino acids. CDR3 amino acids: CASSVESLHSETQYF. CDR3 sequence (DNA): TGTGCCAGCTCCGTCGAAAGTCTCCATAGCGAGACCCAGTACTTC.

This sequence joins TRBV7-9 and TRBJ1-1; 10 bases fit TRBD1. Looked up from germline, CDR1 is SEHNR and CDR2 is FQNEAQ (reference sequence). The CDR3 consists of 16 residues. Germline trimming cut 5 bases from V and 4 bases from J; bases unmatched to any gene: 10. The CDR3 DNA sequence: TGTGCCAGCAGCCCCGACAGGGGGCGCATGAGCACTGAAGCTTTCTTT. Translating gives CASSPDRGRMSTEAFF.

The chain is built from TRBV6-5 and TRBJ2-1, with TRBD2 as a possible D gene (5 bases). This CDR3 contains 14 residues. CDR1 is MNHEY and CDR2 is SVGAGI in the germline V gene. V lost 2 bases and J lost 6, with 11 bases in between. As DNA, the CDR3 is TGTGCCAGCAGTTACCTGTCCGGGATCAATGAGCAGTTCTTC. Translated, it gives CASSYLSGINEQFF.

The rearrangement uses TRBV5-4 and TRBJ2-7, with D tentatively TRBD1 (6 bases). Trimming took 4 bases from V and 3 from J, leaving 14 bases between them. This CDR3 contains 14 residues. From germline, CDR1 is SGHNT and CDR2 YYREEE (reference sequence). The CDR3 is CASSLGQNFYEQYF. DNA for the CDR3: TGTGCCAGCAGCCTAGGACAGAATTTCTACGAGCAGTACTTC.

The V gene is TRBV30, the J gene TRBJ1-6; D call uncertain. Germline lookup yields CDR1 GTSNPN and CDR2 SVGIG (reference sequence). The CDR3 length is 11 residues. Trimming shortened V by 2 bases and J by 7 bases, and 3 bases separated the two germline ends. The CDR3 spells CAWSTNSPLHF. The CDR3 bases are TGTGCCTGGAGTACAAATTCACCCCTCCACTTT.